This T cell receptor (beta chain) was obtained from a study of shared clonotypes between healthy human individuals (dated by TCRdb to about 2020). The study in broad terms: The cohort comprised a couple of women and a few men aged 18 to 49 years. For each donor, CD4 naive and CD4 memory were each given three plates, CD8 naive was given two plates, and CD8 memory was given one plate. To estimate repertoire size and how much clonotype sharing occurs between individuals, the study deeply sequenced the blood TCR repertoires of five healthy adults. To increase sequencing depth and limit assay-specific biases, TCR repertoire library preparation and sequencing were carried out by different laboratories using diverse techniques. Between about 0.8 and 9 billion PBMCs per donor were obtained by leukapheresis.

The donors were healthy, HIV-negative adults who had no recently reported acute infections or vaccinations. All donors were Caucasian adults living in Nashville, Tennessee, USA. Magnetic negative selection was used to enrich CD4+ T cells, after which naive cells were positively selected on CD45RA and the negative fraction became the memory subset. After blood collection by leukapheresis, PBMCs were isolated using Ficoll-Histopaque density gradient centrifugation and then cryopreserved in the vapor phase of liquid nitrogen. Analytical flow cytometry was used to check the purity and quantity of every magnetically sorted T cell population. From each sorted fraction, genomic DNA was isolated and quantified by UV absorbance on a Nanodrop 2000c. Cut back by 3 bases and 0 bases, the V and J ends lie 3 bases apart. Its CDR3 holds 13 amino acids, cysteine through phenylalanine. This entry keeps only the CDR3 DNA: 39 bases, framed from base 1. CDR1 and CDR2 are read off the germline V gene as SGHTA and FQGNSA.

Using the deep immunoSEQ assay, TCR CDR3 regions were amplified from genomic DNA by multiplex PCR. Extracted genomic DNA from each cell subset was spread evenly across all wells of several immunoSEQ 96-well plates, with each plate serving as a replicate. For sorted subsets, about 0.2 ug genomic DNA, equal to tens of thousands of T cell genomes, was loaded into each replicate PCR. The purified libraries were quantified using a Qubit 3.0 fluorometer, sized with a Bioanalyzer 2100, and then quantified again using the KAPA Library Quantification kit. Every immunoSEQ 96-well plate was sequenced on a separate single-read 150-cycle Illumina NextSeq 550 flow cell. As for the authors' bioinformatics: The immunoSEQ output contained only junctional sequences without quality scores, so filtering could not match that applied to full-length reads. Sequences were annotated with PyIR, a Python wrapper for IgBLAST v1.9, using IMGT germline references to assign V/J genes and CDR3. Reads with weak V/J assignments (E-value above 1e-6), missing CDR3, stop codons, out-of-frame junctions, or ambiguous translated residues were removed. A V3J clonotype was defined by an identical inferred V gene, J gene, and CDR3 amino acid sequence. Percentage overlap between repertoires was calculated by dividing the number of shared unique clonotypes by the size of the smaller repertoire. Repertoire richness was assessed with RTK rarefaction, the Chao1 estimator, and Recon v2.1 estimates of unobserved clonotypes. OLGA was used to compute generation probabilities for all TCRbeta clonotypes that the gDNA method yielded from four donors. TCRdb provides this immuneACCESS table in a form limited to in-frame rearrangements. Some clones are lacking; in checked studies, under half of them reflect an unresolved V gene, and why the rest are absent is not known. V, J and clone size derive from that table, while D and trimming were established from the DNA sequence. The sample yields 2.3 million or so clones; more than 85% were counted once. The ten largest make up 0.39% of the sample.

Worth noting for this clone: Its antigen is currently not known. No much larger clone is present one base from it, and per-base qualities are unavailable. At the DNA level, this CDR3 is encoded by other sequences in the same sample as well.

General conclusions and limits of the study: Pairwise subsampling indicated that sequencing depth was expected to affect the degree of clonotype sharing among donors. Larger estimated clonotype richness was generally found for naive subsets than for memory subsets. Across four donors, approximately 4.6% of naive CD4, roughly 3.5% of naive CD8, about 2% of memory CD4, and 0.3% to 0.45% of memory CD8 clonotypes were shared. Because the study included only a small number of donors, the genetic and exposure-history diversity represented was limited. Compared with non-shared clonotypes, the clonotypes found in all four sorted-subset donors had higher generation probabilities. Rarefaction of sorted-subset datasets indicated incomplete sequencing despite the large sequencing depth. Sampling was restricted to blood, and TCR repertoires in tissues likely differ from the TCR repertoires found in blood.

The chain is encoded by TRBV7-2 joined to TRBJ1-3; no D segment can be confidently identified. This receptor was obtained from a young man in good health. Some clones in this sample may be carry-over from other donors' samples. The specimen was naive CD4+ T cells from PBMCs. The cell subset or site tag for this specimen amounts to: CD45RA+ positively selected. CDR3 reads: CASSLSSGNTIYF. The nucleotides read TGTGCCAGCAGCTTGAGCTCTGGAAACACCATATATTTT.